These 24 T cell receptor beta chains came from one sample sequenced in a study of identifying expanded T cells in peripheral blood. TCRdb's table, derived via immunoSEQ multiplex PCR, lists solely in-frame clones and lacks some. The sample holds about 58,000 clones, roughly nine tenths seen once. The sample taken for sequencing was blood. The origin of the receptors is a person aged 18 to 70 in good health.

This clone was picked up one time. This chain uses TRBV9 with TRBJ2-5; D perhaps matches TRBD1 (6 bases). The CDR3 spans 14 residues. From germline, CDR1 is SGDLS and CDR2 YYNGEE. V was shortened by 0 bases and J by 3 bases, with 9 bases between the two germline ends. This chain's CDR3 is CASSVGSGEETQYF. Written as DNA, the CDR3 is TGTGCCAGCAGCGTAGGGTCAGGGGAAGAGACCCAGTACTTC.

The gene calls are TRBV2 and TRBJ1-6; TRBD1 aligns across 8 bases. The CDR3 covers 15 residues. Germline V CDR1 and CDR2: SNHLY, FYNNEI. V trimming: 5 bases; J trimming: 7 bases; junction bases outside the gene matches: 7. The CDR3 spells CASSLRTGRNSPLHF. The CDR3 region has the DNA TGTGCCAGCAGTCTAAGGACAGGGAGAAATTCACCCCTCCACTTT.

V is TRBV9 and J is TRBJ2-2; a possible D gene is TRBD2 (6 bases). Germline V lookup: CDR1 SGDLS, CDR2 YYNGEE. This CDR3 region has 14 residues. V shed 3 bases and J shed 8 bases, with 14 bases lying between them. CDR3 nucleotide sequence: TGTGCCAGCAGCGCCCTGGGGACTCTAGGGGAGCTGTTTTTT. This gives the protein CASSALGTLGELFF.

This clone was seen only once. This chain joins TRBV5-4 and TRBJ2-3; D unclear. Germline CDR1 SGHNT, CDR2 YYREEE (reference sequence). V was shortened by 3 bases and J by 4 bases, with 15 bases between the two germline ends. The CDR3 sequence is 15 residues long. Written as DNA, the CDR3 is TGTGCCAGCAGCTCCCGGACCTACTCGCCAGATACGCAGTATTTT. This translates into CASSSRTYSPDTQYF.

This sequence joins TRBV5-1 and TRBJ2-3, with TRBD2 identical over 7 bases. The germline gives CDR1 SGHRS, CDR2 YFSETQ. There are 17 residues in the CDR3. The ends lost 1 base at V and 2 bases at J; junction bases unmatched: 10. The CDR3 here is CASSLTEREIYTDTQYF. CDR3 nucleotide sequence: TGCGCCAGCAGCTTGACCGAGCGGGAAATCTACACAGATACGCAGTATTTT.

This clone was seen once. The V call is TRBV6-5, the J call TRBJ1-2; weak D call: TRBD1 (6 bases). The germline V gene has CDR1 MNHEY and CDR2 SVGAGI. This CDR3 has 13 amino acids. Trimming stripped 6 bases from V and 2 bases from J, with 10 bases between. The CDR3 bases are TGTGCCAGCAGATTCGACAGGAACTATGGCTACACCTTC. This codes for CASRFDRNYGYTF.

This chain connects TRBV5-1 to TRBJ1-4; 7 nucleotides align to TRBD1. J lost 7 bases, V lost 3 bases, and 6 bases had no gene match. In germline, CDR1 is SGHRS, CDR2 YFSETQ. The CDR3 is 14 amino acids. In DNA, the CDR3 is TGCGCCAGCAGCTATGGACAGGACGGTGAAAAACTGTTTTTT. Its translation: CASSYGQDGEKLFF.

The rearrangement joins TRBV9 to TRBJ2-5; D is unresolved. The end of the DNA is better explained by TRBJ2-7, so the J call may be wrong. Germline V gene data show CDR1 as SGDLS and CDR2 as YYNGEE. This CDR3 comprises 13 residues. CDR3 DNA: TGTGCCAGCAGCGTAGAGGAAAGGCGCGAGCAGTACTTC. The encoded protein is CASSVEERREQYF.

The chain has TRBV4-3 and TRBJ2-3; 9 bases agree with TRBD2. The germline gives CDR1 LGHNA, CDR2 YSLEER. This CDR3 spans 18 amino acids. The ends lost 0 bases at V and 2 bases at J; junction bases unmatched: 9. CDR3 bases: TGCGCCAGCAGCCAAGATCCCACTAGCGGGTTCTCCACAGATACGCAGTATTTT. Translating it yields CASSQDPTSGFSTDTQYF.

CDR3 nucleotide sequence: TGCAGCGTTGCCCCCCTAGCGGGGGGGCCGAGGCCAGATACGCAGTATTTT. It yields the protein CSVAPLAGGPRPDTQYF. The rearrangement uses TRBV29-1 and TRBJ2-3, with 12 bases identical to TRBD2. The germline CDR1 and CDR2 sequences are SQVTM and ANQGSEA. V shed 4 bases, J shed 4 bases, and the junction held 12 bases outside the gene matches. The CDR3 runs to 17 residues.

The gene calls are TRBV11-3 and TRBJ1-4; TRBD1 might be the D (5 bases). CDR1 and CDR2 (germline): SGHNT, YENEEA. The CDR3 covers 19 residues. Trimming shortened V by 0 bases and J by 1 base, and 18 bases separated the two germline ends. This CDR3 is CASSLDEADRRLTNEKLFF. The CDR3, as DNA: TGTGCCAGCAGCTTAGATGAAGCAGACAGACGATTAACTAATGAAAAACTGTTTTTT.

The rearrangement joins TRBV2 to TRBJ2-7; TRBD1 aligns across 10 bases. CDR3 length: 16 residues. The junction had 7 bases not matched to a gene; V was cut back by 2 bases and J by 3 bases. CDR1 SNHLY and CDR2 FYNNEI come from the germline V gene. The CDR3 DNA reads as TGTGCCAGCAGTGAACGCCCGGGACAGGGGCACTACGAGCAGTACTTC. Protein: CASSERPGQGHYEQYF. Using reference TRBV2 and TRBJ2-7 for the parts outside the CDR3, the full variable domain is EPEVTQTPSHQVTQMGQEVILRCVPISNHLYFYWYRQILGQKVEFLVSFYNNEISEKSEIFDDQFSVERPDGSNFTLKIRSTKLEDSAMYFCASSERPGQGHYEQYFGPGTRLTVT.

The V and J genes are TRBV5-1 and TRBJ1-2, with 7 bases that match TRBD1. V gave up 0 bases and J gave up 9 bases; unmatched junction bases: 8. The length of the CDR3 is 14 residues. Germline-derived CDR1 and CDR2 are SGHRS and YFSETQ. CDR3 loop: CASSLGPEQGSYTF. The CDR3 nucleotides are TGCGCCAGCAGCTTGGGTCCAGAACAGGGGAGCTACACCTTC.

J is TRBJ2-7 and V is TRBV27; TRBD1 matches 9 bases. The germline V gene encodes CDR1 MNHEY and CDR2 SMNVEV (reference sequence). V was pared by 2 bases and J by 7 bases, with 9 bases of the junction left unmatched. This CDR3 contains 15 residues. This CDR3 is CASSLHLQGANEQYF. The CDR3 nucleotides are TGTGCCAGCAGTTTACATCTACAGGGGGCGAATGAGCAGTACTTC.

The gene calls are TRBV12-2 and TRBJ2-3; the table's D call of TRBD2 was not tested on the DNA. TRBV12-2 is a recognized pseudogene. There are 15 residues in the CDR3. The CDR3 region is CASRLASGRIDTQYF. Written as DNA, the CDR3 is TGTGCAAGTCGCTTAGCTAGCGGGAGAATAGATACGCAGTATTTT.

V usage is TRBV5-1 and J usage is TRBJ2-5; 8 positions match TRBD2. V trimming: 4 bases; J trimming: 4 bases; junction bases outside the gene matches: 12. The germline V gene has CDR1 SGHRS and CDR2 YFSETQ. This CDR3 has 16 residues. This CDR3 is CASSDGLAGVAETQYF. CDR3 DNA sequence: TGCGCCAGCAGCGATGGACTAGCTGGGGTTGCAGAGACCCAGTACTTC.

Here the CDR3 reads CASSQAATSTDTQYF. CDR3 sequence (DNA): TGCGCCAGCAGCCAAGCTGCGACTAGCACAGATACGCAGTATTTT. The chain joins TRBV4-3 to TRBJ2-3, with unresolved D. Germline CDR1 reads LGHNA; CDR2 reads YSLEER. V dropped 1 base and J dropped 0 bases, with 8 bases sitting between them. This CDR3 spans 15 amino acids.

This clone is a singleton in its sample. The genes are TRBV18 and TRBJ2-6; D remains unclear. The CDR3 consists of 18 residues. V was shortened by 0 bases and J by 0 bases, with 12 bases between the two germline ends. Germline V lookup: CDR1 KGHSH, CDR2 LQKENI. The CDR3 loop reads CASSPPVFSLSGANVLTF. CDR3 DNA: TGTGCCAGCTCACCACCCGTTTTCAGCCTCTCTGGGGCCAACGTCCTGACTTTC.

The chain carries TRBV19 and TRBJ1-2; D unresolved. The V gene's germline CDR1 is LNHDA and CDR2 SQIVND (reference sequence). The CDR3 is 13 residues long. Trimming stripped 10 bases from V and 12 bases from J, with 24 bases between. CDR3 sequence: CATNTTVYIYDTF. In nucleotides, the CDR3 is TGTGCCACGAACACTACAGTTTATATATATGACACCTTC. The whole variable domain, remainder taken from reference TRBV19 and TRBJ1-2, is DGGITQSPKYLFRKEGQNVTLSCEQNLNHDAMYWYRQDPGQGLRLIYYSQIVNDFQKGDIAEGYSVSREKKESFPLTVTSAQKNPTAFYLCATNTTVYIYDTFGSGTRLTVV.

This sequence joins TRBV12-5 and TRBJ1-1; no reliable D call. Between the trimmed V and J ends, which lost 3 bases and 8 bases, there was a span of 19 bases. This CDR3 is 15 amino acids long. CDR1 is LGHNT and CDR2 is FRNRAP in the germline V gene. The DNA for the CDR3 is TGTGCTAGTGGTTTTTTATCGACCCCGACCCCCGAAGCTTTCTTT. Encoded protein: CASGFLSTPTPEAFF. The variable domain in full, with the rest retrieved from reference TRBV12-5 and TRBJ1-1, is DARVTQTPRHKVTEMGQEVTMRCQPILGHNTVFWYRQTMMQGLELLAYFRNRAPLDDSGMPKDRFSAEMPDATLATLKIQPSEPRDSAVYFCASGFLSTPTPEAFFGQGTRLTVV.

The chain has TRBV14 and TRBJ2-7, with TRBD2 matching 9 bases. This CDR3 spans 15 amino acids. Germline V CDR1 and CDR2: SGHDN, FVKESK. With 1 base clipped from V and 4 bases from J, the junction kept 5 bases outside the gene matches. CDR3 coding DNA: TGTGCCAGCAGCCAAGGACTAGCGGATGTTTACGAGCAGTACTTC. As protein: CASSQGLADVYEQYF.

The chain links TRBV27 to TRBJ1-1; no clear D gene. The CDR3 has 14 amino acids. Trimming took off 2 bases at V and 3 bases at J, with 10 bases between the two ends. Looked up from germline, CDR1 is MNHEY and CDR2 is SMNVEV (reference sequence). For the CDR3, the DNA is TGTGCCAGCAGTTTAGTGGTCTCGGACACTGAAGCTTTCTTT. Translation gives CASSLVVSDTEAFF.

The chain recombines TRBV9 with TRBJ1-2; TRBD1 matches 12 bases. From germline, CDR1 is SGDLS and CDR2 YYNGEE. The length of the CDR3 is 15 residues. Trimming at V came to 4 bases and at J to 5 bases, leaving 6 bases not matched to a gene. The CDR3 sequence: CASSPLGQGAYGYTF. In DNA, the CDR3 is TGTGCCAGCAGCCCCCTGGGACAGGGGGCGTATGGCTACACCTTC.

DNA for the CDR3: TGCGCCAGCAGCCAGGCGCTTAGCGGGAGCGACACCGGGGAGCTGTTTTTT. Amino acids: CASSQALSGSDTGELFF. V and J are TRBV4-3 and TRBJ2-2; TRBD2 matches at 9 bases. There are 17 residues in the CDR3. Per the germline V gene, CDR1 is LGHNA and CDR2 is YSLEER. J was trimmed by 3 bases and V by 3 bases; bases with no gene match: 8.